This T cell receptor (beta chain) was observed in a study of T cell changes during pregnancy in multiple sclerosis. The repertoire was sequenced with immunoSEQ multiplex PCR; TCRdb's copy has only in-frame clones and lacks some. The table has 60,000 or so clones, over 75% seen once. CDR3 length: 18 amino acids. Germline trimming cut 10 bases from V and 1 base from J; bases unmatched to any gene: 13. The source material was peripheral blood, sampled before pregnancy. V usage is TRBV5-3 and J usage is TRBJ2-3; 15 bases align to TRBD2. TRBV5-3 falls under the ORF class, with uncertain function. The sequence was obtained from a female donor with multiple sclerosis, enrolled in a pregnancy study. CDR3 loop: CAAPGLAGGLGCTDTQYF. The CDR3 coding sequence is TGTGCCGCACCGGGACTAGCGGGGGGTCTCGGTTGCACAGATACGCAGTATTTT.